This T cell receptor beta chain was retrieved from a study of CD8 T cells in ankylosing spondylitis. Study observations and caveats: Disease-linked clones displayed a CD8+ phenotype and appeared relatively rarely in peripheral blood. Ankylosing spondylitis blood appeared to be characterized by a TCR beta motif of about eight highly homologous variants. Significant enrichment of disease-linked clones was reportedly seen in matched ankylosing spondylitis synovial fluid. Some of the motif variants had earlier been found in reactive arthritis patients' fluid and blood.

Trimming removed 6 bases from V and 4 bases from J; junction bases left unmatched: 3. Germline V gene sequence: CDR1 LNHDA, CDR2 SQIVND (reference sequence). The CDR3 has 15 residues. Concerning this clonotype: Its antigen is as yet unknown.

Preparation of TCR beta libraries was done by quantitative 5'-RACE with molecular barcodes. TCRdb used MiXCR to reprocess the 5' RACE reads, holding one entry per CDR3 protein. The top ten clones hold around 19% of a sample with roughly 670,000 distinct CDR3 sequences, around 19% of them seen once. Sequencing was performed on blood, either unsorted or a sorted T cell fraction (not recorded which). The chain links TRBV19 to TRBJ2-6, with 10 bases matching TRBD1. The receptor comes from a male donor with ankylosing spondylitis. For the CDR3, the DNA is TGTGCCAGTAGGGGACAGGGGTACGGGGCCAACGTCCTGACTTTC. This codes for CASRGQGYGANVLTF. The full variable domain, completed using reference TRBV19 and TRBJ2-6, is DGGITQSPKYLFRKEGQNVTLSCEQNLNHDAMYWYRQDPGQGLRLIYYSQIVNDFQKGDIAEGYSVSREKKESFPLTVTSAQKNPTAFYLCASRGQGYGANVLTFGAGSRLTVL.